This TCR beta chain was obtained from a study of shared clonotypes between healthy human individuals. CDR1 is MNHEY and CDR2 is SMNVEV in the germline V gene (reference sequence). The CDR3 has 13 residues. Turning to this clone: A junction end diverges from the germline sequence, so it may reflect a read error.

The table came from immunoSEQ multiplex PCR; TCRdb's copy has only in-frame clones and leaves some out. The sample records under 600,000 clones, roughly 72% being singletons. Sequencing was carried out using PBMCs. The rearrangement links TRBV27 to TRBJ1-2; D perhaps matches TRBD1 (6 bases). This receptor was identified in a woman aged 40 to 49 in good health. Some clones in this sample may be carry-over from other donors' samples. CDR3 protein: CASSPSGVPWREF. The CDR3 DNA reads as TGTGCCAGCAGTCCCTCAGGGGTGCCCTGGCGGGAGTTC.